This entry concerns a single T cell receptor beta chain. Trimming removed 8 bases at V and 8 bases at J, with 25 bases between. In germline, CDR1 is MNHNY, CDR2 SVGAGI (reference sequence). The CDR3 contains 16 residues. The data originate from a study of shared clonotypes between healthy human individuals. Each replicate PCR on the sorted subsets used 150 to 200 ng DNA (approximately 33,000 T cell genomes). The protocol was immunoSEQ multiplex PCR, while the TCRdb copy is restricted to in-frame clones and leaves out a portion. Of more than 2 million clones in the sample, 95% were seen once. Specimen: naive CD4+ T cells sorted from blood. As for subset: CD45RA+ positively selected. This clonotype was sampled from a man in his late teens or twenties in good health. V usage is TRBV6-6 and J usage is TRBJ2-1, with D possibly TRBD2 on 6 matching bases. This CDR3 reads CASQLGASGPRDEQFF. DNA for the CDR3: TGTGCCAGCCAGTTAGGTGCCAGCGGGCCTAGGGATGAGCAGTTCTTC.